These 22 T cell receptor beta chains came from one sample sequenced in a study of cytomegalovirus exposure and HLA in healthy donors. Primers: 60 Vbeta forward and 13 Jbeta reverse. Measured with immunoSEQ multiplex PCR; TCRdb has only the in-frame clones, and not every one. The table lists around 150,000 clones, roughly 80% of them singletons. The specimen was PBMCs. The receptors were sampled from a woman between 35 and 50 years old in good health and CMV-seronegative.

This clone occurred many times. CDR3 protein: CASSSTASAKNIQYF. The DNA of the CDR3 is TGTGCCAGCAGTTCGACAGCTTCAGCCAAAAACATTCAGTACTTC. V gene TRBV5-4 combines with J gene TRBJ2-4; maybe TRBD1 (5 bases). CDR1 and CDR2 (germline): SGHNT, YYREEE (reference sequence). The V end was cut by 5 bases, the J end by 0 bases, with 12 bases between. The CDR3 is 15 amino acids. Looking up the rest from reference TRBV5-4 and TRBJ2-4 gives the full variable domain: ETGVTQSPTHLIKTRGQQVTLRCSSQSGHNTVSWYQQALGQGPQFIFQYYREEENGRGNFPPRFSGLQFPNYSSELNVNALELDDSALYLCASSSTASAKNIQYFGAGTRLSVL.

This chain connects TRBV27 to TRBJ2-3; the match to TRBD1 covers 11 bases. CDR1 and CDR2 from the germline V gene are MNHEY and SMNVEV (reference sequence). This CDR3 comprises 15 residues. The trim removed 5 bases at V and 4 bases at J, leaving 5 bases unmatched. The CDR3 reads CASSPWTGGPDTQYF. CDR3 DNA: TGTGCCAGCAGTCCCTGGACAGGGGGCCCAGATACGCAGTATTTT.

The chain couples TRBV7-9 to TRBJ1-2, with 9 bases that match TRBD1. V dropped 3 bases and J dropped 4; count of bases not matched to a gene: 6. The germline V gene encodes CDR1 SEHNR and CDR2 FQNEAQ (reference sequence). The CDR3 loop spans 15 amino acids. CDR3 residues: CASSLGGQGLYGYTF. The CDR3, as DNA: TGTGCCAGCAGCTTGGGGGGACAGGGACTCTATGGCTACACCTTC.

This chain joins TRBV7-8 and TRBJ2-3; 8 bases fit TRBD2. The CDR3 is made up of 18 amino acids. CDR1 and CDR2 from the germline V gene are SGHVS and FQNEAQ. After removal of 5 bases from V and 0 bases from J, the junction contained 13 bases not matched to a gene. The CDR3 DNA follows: TGTGCCAGCAGCAAAACGTCCGGGAGGGCGGGAAGCACAGATACGCAGTATTTT. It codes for CASSKTSGRAGSTDTQYF.

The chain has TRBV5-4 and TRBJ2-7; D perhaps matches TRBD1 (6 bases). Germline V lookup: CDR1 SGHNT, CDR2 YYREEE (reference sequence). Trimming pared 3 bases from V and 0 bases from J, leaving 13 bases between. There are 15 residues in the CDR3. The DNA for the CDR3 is TGTGCCAGCAGCTGGGATCTGACAGGCTCCTACGAGCAGTACTTC. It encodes CASSWDLTGSYEQYF.

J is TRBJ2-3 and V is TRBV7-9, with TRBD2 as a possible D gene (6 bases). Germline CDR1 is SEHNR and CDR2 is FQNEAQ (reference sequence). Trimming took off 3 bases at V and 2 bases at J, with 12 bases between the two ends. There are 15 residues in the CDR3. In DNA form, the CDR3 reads TGTGCCAGCAGCTTCTCGGCGGGACTCACAGATACGCAGTATTTT. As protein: CASSFSAGLTDTQYF.

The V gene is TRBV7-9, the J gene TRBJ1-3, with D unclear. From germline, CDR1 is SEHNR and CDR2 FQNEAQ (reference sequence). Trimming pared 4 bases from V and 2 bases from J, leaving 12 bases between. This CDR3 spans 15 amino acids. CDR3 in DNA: TGTGCCAGCAGCTCAGATAGACAAACTGGAAACACCATATATTTT. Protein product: CASSSDRQTGNTIYF.

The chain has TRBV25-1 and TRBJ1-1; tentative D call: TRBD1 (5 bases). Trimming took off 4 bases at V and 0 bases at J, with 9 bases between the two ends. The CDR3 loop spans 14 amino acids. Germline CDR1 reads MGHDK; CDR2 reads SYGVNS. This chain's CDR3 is CASSGTIMNTEAFF. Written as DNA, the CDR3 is TGTGCCAGCAGTGGGACAATCATGAACACTGAAGCTTTCTTT. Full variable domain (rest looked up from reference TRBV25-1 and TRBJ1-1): EADIYQTPRYLVIGTGKKITLECSQTMGHDKMYWYQQDPGMELHLIHYSYGVNSTEKGDLSSESTVSRIRTEHFPLTLESARPSHTSQYLCASSGTIMNTEAFFGQGTRLTVV.

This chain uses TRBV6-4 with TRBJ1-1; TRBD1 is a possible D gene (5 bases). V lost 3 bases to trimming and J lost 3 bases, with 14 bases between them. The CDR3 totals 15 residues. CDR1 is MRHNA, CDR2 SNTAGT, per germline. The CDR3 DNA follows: TGTGCCAGCAGTGATGGGGAAGGGGCTGACACTGAAGCTTTCTTT. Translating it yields CASSDGEGADTEAFF.

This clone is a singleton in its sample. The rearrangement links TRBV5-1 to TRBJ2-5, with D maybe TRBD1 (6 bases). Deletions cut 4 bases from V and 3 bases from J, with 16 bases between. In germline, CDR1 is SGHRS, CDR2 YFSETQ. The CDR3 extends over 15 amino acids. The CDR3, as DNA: TGCGCCAGCAGCGCAGAAATTGGACAGAAAGAGACCCAGTACTTC. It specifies CASSAEIGQKETQYF.

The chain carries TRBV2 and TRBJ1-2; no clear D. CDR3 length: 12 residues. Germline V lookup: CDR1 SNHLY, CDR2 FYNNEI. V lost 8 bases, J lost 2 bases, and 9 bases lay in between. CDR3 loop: CASQFGNYGYTF. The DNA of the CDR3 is TGTGCCAGCCAGTTCGGGAACTATGGCTACACCTTC.

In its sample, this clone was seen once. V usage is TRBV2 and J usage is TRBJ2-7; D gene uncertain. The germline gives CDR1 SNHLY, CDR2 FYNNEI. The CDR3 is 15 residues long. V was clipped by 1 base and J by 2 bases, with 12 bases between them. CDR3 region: CASSEGQVDTYEQYF. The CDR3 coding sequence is TGTGCCAGCAGTGAAGGGCAAGTCGATACCTACGAGCAGTACTTC.

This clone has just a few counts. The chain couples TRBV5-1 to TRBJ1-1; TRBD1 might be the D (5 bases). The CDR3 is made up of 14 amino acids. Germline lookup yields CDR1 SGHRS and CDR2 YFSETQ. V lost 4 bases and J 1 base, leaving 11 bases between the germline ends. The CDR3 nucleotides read TGCGCCAGCAGCCTCAGGGCCTCGAACACTGAAGCTTTCTTT. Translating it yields CASSLRASNTEAFF.

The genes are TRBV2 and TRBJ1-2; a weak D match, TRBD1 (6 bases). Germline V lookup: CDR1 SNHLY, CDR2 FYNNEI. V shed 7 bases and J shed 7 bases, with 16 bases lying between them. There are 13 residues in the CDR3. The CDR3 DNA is TGTGCCAGCACCGGACAGAGGAAGACTGGCTACACCTTC. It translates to CASTGQRKTGYTF.

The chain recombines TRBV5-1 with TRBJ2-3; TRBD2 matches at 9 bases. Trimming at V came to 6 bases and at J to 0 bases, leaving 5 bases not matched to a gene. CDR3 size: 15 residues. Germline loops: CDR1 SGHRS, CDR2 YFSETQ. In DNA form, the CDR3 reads TGCGCCAGCAATGGCGGGAGGGGAAGCACAGATACGCAGTATTTT. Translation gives CASNGGRGSTDTQYF. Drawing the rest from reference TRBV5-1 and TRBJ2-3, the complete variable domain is KAGVTQTPRYLIKTRGQQVTLSCSPISGHRSVSWYQQTPGQGLQFLFEYFSETQRNKGNFPGRFSGRQFSNSRSEMNVSTLELGDSALYLCASNGGRGSTDTQYFGPGTRLTVL.

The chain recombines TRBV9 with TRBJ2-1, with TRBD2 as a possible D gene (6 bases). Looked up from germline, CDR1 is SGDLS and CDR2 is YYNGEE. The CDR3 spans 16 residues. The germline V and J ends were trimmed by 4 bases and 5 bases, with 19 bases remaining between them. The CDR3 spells CASSSQVAGTNNEQFF. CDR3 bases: TGTGCCAGCAGCTCTCAGGTCGCGGGGACCAACAATGAGCAGTTCTTC.

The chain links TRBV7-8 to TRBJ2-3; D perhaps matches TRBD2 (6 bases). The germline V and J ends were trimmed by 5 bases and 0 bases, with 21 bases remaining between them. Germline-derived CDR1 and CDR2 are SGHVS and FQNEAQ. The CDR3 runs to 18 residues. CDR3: CASSLVFLGGSSTDTQYF. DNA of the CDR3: TGTGCCAGCAGCCTAGTCTTTCTGGGAGGATCCAGCACAGATACGCAGTATTTT.

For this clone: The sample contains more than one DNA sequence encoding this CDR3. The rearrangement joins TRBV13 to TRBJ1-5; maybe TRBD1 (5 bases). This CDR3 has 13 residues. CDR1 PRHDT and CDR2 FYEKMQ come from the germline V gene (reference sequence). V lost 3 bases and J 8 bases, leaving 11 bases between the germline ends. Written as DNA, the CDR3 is TGTGCCAGCAGCTTGCAGGGTAGCAAGCCCCAGCATTTT. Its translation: CASSLQGSKPQHF.

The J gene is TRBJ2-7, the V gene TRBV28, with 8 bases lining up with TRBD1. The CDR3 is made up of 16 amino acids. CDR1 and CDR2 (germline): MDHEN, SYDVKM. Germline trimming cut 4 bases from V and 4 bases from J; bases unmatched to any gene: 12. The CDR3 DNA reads TGTGCCAGCAGTTCGACCGGCCAGGGGGCAGGTTACGAGCAGTACTTC. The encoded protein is CASSSTGQGAGYEQYF.

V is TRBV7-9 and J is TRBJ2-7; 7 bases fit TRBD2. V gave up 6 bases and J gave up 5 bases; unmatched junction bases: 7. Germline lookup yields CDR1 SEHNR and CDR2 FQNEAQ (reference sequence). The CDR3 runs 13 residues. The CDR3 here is CASRRAGEDEQYF. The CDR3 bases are TGTGCCAGCAGACGGGCGGGGGAGGACGAGCAGTACTTC.

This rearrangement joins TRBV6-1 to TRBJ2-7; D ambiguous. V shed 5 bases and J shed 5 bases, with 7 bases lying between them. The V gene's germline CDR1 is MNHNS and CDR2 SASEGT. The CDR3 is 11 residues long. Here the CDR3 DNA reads TGTGCCAGCAGTCCATGGCACGAGCAGTACTTC. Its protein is CASSPWHEQYF.

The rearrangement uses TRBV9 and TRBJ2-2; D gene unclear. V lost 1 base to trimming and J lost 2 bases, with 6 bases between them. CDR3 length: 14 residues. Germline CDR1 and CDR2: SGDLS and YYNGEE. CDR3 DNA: TGTGCCAGCAGCGTATTCAGAAACACCGGGGAGCTGTTTTTT. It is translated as CASSVFRNTGELFF.